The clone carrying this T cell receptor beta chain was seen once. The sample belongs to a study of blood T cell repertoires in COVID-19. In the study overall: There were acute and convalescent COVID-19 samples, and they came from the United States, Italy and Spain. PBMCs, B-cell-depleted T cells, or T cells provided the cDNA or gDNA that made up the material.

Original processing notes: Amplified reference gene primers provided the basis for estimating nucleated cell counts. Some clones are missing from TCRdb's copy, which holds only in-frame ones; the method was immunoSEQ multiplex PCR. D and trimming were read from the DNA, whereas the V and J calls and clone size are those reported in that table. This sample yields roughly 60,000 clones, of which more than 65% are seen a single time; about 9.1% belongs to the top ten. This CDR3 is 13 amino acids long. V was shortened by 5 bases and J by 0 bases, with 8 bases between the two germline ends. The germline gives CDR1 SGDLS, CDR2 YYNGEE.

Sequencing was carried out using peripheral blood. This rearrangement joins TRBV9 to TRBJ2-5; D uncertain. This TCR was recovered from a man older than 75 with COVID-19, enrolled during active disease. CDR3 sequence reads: CASSPMYQETQYF. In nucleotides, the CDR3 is TGTGCCAGCAGTCCTATGTACCAAGAGACCCAGTACTTC.